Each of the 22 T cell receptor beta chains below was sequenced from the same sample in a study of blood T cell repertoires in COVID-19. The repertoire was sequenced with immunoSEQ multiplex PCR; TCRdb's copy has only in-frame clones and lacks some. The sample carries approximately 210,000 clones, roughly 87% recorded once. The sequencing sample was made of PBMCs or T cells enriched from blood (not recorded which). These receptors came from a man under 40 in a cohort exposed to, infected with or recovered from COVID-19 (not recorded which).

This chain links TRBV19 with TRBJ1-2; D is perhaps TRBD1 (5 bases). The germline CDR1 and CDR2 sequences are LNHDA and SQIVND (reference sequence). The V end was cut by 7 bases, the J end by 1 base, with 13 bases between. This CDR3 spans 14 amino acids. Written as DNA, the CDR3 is TGTGCCAGTACCGGGGGGTACTTTAACTATGGCTACACCTTC. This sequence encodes CASTGGYFNYGYTF.

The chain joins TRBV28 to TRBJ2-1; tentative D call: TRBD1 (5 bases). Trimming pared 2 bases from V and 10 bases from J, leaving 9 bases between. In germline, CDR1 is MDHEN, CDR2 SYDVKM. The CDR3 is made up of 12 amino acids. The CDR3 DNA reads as TGTGCCAGCAGTTTACTCAGGGCAGAGCAGTTCTTC. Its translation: CASSLLRAEQFF.

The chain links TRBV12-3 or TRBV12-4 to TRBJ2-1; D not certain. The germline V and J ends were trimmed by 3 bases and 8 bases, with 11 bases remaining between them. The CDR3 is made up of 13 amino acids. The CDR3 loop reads CASSLRVRDEQFF. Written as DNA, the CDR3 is TGTGCCAGCAGTTTGCGTGTGCGCGATGAGCAGTTCTTC.

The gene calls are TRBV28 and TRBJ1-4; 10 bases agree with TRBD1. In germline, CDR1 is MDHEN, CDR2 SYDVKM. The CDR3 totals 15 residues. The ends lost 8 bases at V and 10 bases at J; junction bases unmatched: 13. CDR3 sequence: CASASPGTGDGKLFF. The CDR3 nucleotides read TGTGCCAGCGCCAGTCCCGGGACAGGGGACGGAAAACTGTTTTTT.

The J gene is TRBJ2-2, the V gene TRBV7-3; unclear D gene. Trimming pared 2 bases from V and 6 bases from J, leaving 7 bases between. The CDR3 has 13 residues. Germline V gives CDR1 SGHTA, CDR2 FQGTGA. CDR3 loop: CASSLYLSGELFF. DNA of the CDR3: TGTGCCAGCAGCTTATATCTCTCCGGGGAGCTGTTTTTT.

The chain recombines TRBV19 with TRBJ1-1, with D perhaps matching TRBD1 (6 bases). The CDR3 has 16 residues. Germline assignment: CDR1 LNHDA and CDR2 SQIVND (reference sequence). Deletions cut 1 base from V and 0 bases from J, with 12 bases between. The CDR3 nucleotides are TGTGCCAGTAGTATAGTCGACAGGACGTTGAACACTGAAGCTTTCTTT. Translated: CASSIVDRTLNTEAFF.

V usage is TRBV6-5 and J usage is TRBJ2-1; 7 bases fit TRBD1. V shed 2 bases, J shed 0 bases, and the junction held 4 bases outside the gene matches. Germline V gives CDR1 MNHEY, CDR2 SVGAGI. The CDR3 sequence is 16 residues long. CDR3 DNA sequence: TGTGCCAGCAGTTACCCGACAGGGAGCTCCTACAATGAGCAGTTCTTC. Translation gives CASSYPTGSSYNEQFF.

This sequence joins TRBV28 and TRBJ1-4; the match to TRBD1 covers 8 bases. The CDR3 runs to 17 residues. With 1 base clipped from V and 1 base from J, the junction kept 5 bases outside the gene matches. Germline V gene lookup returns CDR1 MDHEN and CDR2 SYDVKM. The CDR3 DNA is TGTGCCAGCAGTTTATCGCAGGGGGCGCAAACTAATGAAAAACTGTTTTTT. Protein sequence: CASSLSQGAQTNEKLFF.

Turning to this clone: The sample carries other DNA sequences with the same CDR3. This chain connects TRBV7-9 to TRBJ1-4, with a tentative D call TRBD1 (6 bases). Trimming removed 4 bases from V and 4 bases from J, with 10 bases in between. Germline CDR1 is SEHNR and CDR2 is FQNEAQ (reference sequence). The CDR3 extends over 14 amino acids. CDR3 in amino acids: CASSSGQSNEKLFF. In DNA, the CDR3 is TGTGCCAGCAGCTCCGGACAGAGTAATGAAAAACTGTTTTTT.

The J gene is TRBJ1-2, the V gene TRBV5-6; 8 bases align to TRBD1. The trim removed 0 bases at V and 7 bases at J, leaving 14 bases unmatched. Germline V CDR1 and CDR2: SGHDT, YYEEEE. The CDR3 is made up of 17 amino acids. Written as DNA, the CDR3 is TGTGCCAGCAGCTTGGTTGTTGTACAGGGGGTGATCTCTGGCTACACCTTC. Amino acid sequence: CASSLVVVQGVISGYTF.

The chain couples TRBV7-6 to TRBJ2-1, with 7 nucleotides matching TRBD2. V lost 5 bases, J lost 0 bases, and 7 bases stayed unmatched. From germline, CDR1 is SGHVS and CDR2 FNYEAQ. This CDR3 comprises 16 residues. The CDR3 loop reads CASSQLGGSSYNEQFF. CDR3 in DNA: TGTGCCAGCAGCCAGCTCGGGGGGAGCTCCTACAATGAGCAGTTCTTC.

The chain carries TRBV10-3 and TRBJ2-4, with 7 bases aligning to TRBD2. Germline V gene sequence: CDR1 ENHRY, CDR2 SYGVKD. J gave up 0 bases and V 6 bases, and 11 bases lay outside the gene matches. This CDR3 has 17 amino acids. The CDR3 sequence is CAISAVELAVAKNIQYF. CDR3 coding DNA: TGTGCCATCAGCGCCGTGGAGCTAGCGGTAGCCAAAAACATTCAGTACTTC.

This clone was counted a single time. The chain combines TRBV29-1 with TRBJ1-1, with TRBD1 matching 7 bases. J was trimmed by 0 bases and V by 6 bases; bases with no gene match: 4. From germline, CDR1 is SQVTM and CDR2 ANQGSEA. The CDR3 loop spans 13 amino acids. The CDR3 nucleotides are TGCAGCGTGGCGACAGGGCTGAACACTGAAGCTTTCTTT. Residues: CSVATGLNTEAFF.

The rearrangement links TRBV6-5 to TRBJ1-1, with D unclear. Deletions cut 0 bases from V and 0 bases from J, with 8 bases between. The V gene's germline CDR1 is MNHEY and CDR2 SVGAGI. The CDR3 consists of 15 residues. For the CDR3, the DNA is TGTGCCAGCAGTTACTCAGCGGTGCTGAACACTGAAGCTTTCTTT. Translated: CASSYSAVLNTEAFF.

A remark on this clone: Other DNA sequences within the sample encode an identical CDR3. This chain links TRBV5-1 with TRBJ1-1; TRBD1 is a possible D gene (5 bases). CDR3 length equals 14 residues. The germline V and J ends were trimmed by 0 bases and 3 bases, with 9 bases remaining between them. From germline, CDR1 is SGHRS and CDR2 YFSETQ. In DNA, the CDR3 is TGCGCCAGCAGCTTGGCCCAGGGTCACACTGAAGCTTTCTTT. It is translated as CASSLAQGHTEAFF.

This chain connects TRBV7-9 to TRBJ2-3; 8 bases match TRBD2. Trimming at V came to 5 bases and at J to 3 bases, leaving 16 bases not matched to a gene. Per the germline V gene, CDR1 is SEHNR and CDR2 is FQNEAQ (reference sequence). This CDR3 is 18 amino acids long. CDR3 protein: CASSLDGTSLLGTDTQYF. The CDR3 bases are TGTGCCAGCAGCCTCGATGGGACTAGTCTTTTAGGGACAGATACGCAGTATTTT.

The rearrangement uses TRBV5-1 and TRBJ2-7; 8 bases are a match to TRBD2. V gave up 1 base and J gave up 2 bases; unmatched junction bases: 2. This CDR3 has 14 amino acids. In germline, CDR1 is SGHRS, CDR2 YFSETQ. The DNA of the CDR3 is TGCGCCAGCAGCTTGAATAGCGGGGCCTACGAGCAGTACTTC. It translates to CASSLNSGAYEQYF.

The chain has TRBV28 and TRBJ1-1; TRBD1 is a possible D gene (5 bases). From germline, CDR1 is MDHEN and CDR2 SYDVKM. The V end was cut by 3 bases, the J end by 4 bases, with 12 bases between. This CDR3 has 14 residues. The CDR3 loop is CASSFSGGGTEAFF. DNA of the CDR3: TGTGCCAGCAGTTTCTCGGGGGGGGGCACTGAAGCTTTCTTT.

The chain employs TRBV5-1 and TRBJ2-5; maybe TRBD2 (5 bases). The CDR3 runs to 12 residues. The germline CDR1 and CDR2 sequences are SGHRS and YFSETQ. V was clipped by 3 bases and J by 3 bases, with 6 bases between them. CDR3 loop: CASSYGEETQYF. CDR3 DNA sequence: TGCGCCAGCAGCTACGGGGAAGAGACCCAGTACTTC.

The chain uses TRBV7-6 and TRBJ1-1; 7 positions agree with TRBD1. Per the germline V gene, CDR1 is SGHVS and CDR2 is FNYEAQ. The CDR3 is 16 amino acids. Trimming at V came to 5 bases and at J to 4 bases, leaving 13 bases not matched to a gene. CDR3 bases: TGTGCCAGCAGCAAATTAAACCCGACAGGGCCCACTGAAGCTTTCTTT. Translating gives CASSKLNPTGPTEAFF.

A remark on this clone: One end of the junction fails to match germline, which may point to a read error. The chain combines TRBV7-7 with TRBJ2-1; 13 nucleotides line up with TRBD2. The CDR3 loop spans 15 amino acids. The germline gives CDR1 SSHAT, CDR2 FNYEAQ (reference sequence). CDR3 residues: CASSFGLAGVGEQFF. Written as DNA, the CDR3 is TGTGCTAGCAGCTTCGGACTAGCGGGAGTAGGAGAGCAGTTCTTC.

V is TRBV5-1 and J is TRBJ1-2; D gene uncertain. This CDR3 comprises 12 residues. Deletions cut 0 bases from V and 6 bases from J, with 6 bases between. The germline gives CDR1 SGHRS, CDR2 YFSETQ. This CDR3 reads CASSLGENGYTF. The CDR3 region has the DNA TGCGCCAGCAGCTTGGGTGAGAATGGCTACACCTTC.